Sequencing of this TCR beta chain was carried out in a study of blood T cell repertoires in COVID-19. Study as a whole: COVID-19 samples, acute and convalescent, were from the United States, Italy and Spain. The analysed material was cDNA or gDNA that came from T cells, B-cell-depleted T cells, or PBMCs.

Authors' methods: From reference gene primer amplification, estimates of nucleated cell counts were derived. Measured with immunoSEQ multiplex PCR; TCRdb has only the in-frame clones, and not every one. The V and J calls and the clone size are those of that table, but D and trimming were determined from the DNA. The sample has about 120,000 clones, approximately 87% seen once. CDR1 and CDR2 from the germline V gene are MGHDK and SYGVNS. V shed 4 bases and J shed 4 bases, with 7 bases lying between them. The CDR3 totals 12 residues. This sequence was found in a woman aged 50 to 65 with acute or convalescent COVID-19. The rearrangement links TRBV25-1 to TRBJ1-2; a weak D match, TRBD1 (5 bases). Sequencing was done on a sample of peripheral blood. Written as DNA, the CDR3 is TGTGCCAGCAGTGGGGGCCGCTATGGCTACACCTTC. Translation gives CASSGGRYGYTF.